This TCR beta chain was obtained from a study of radiation and T cells in renal cell carcinoma. Study summary: Nephrectomy followed 15 Gy stereotactic body radiation by 4 weeks. Overall study findings and caveats: In blood, top tumor clones expanded by 2 weeks, shrinking by 4.

Time point here: blood 2 weeks post-SBRT. Stated treatment: 15 Gy SBRT to primary tumor, nephrectomy 4 weeks later. Clear cell pathology was present in this patient's renal cell carcinoma. The CDR3 length is 15 residues. Germline assignment: CDR1 LGHNA and CDR2 YSLEER. V was pared by 0 bases and J by 1 base, with 9 bases between. A word on this clone: Its antigen is not known.

The protocol was immunoSEQ multiplex PCR, while the TCRdb copy is restricted to in-frame clones and leaves out a portion. The sample lists over 60,000 clones, approximately 86% seen once, with around 21% in the top ten. The V gene is TRBV4-3, the J gene TRBJ1-1, with unresolved D. The specimen comprised blood, sampled from a patient whose treatment included radiotherapy and nephrectomy. The TCR sequence derives from a woman aged 45 to 65 with renal cell carcinoma. CDR3 sequence reads: CASSQDWTANTEAFF. In DNA form, the CDR3 reads TGCGCCAGCAGCCAAGATTGGACGGCGAACACTGAAGCTTTCTTT.